This T cell receptor beta chain was recovered during a study of blood T cell repertoires in COVID-19. As for the study in general: Collection of acute and convalescent COVID-19 samples took place in the United States, Italy and Spain. From T cells, B-cell-depleted T cells, or PBMCs came the material, which was cDNA or gDNA.

Method: immunoSEQ multiplex PCR; TCRdb's copy keeps in-frame clones and lacks some. The sample carries more than 150,000 clones, around nine tenths recorded once. Trimming cost V 3 bases and J 8 bases; bases outside gene matches: 5. CDR1 is SGHNT and CDR2 is YENEEA in the germline V gene. The CDR3 is made up of 15 amino acids. The sample taken for sequencing was peripheral blood. The rearrangement links TRBV11-3 to TRBJ1-4, with 11 bases that match TRBD1. This sequence was found in a man aged 40-49 years with active or convalescent COVID-19. The CDR3 DNA sequence: TGTGCCAGCAGCTTGTACGGGACAGGGGGGGAAAAACTGTTTTTT. Protein: CASSLYGTGGEKLFF.